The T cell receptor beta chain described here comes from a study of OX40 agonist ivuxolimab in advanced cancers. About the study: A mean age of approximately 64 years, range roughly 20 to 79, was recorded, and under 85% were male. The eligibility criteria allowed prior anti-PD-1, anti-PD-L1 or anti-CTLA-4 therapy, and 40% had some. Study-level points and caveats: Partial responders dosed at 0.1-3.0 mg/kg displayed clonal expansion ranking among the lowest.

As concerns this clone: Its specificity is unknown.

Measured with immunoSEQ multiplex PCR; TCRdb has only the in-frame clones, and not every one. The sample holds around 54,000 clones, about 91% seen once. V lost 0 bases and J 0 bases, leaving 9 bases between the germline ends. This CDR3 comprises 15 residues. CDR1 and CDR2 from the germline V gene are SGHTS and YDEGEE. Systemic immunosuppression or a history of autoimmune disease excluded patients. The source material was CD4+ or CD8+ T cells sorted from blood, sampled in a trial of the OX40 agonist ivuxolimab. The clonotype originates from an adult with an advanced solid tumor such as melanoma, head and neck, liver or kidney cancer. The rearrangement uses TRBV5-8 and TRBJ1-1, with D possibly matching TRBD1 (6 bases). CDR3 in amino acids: CASSLVSGVNTEAFF. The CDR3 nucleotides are TGTGCCAGCAGCTTGGTCTCAGGGGTGAACACTGAAGCTTTCTTT.